The rows below give T cell receptor beta chains drawn from one sample of a study of blood T cell repertoires in COVID-19. TCRdb's table, derived via immunoSEQ multiplex PCR, lists solely in-frame clones and lacks some. The table has 59,000 or so clones, 65% to 90% seen once. Sequenced input: peripheral blood. The receptors here all came from a woman of 80 years or more with active or convalescent COVID-19. The CDR3 runs from the conserved cysteine through the conserved F or W. D genes are given only for firm matches. Expanded clones get a size class; other rows say once, few or many, or leave the size out.

. | TRBJ1-2 | . | TRBV6-6 | CASTQGDYGYTF | TGTGCCAGCACCCAGGGCGACTATGGCTACACCTTC
. | TRBJ1-4 | . | TRBV5-8 | CASSLSLQATNEKLFF | TGTGCCAGCAGCTTGAGTCTGCAGGCAACTAATGAAAAACTGTTTTTT
TRBD2 | TRBJ2-2 | . | TRBV27 | CASDMGHWTSGGNHLNTGELFF | TGTGCTAGTGACATGGGACACTGGACTAGCGGGGGGAACCACCTAAACACCGGGGAGCTGTTTTTT
. | TRBJ2-7 | . | TRBV7-2 | CASNPVGPFYEQYF | TGTGCCAGCAACCCAGTGGGGCCATTCTACGAGCAGTACTTC
TRBD1 | TRBJ1-1 | . | TRBV7-2 | CASSLRTGLNTEAFF | TGTGCCAGCAGCTTAAGGACAGGGCTGAACACTGAAGCTTTCTTT
. | TRBJ2-7 | once | TRBV7-2 | CASSLGSTGSYEQYF | TGTGCCAGCAGCTTAGGCTCCACAGGCTCCTACGAGCAGTACTTC
TRBD1 | TRBJ2-2 | . | TRBV7-9 | CASSRTGTGLSGELFF | TGTGCCAGCAGCCGGACCGGGACAGGGTTGTCCGGGGAGCTGTTTTTT
TRBD1 | TRBJ1-1 | . | TRBV5-8 | CASSAGGLNTEAFF | TGTGCCAGCAGCGCAGGGGGGCTGAACACTGAAGCTTTCTTT
. | TRBJ1-3 | . | TRBV15 | CATSSDRSSGNTIYF | TGTGCCACCAGCAGCGACAGGAGCTCTGGAAACACCATATATTTT
. | TRBJ2-4 | . | TRBV7-3 | CASSLGDTNIQYF | TGTGCCAGCAGCTTAGGGGACACCAACATTCAGTACTTC
. | TRBJ1-6 | . | TRBV2 | CASTSETDSPLHF | TGTGCCAGCACTTCGGAGACGGATTCACCCCTCCACTTT
. | TRBJ2-5 | . | TRBV15 | CATSRAIQDQETQYF | TGTGCCACCAGCAGAGCTATACAGGACCAAGAGACCCAGTACTTC
. | TRBJ2-6 | . | TRBV2 | CASRPDREAHVLTF | TGTGCCAGCAGGCCCGACAGGGAGGCCCACGTCCTGACTTTC
. | TRBJ1-6 | . | TRBV5-6 | CASSKGQLNSPLHF | TGTGCCAGCAGCAAAGGACAGCTGAATTCACCCCTCCACTTT
. | TRBJ1-5 | . | TRBV29-1 | CSVGLGGNQPQHF | TGCAGCGTGGGACTGGGGGGCAATCAGCCCCAGCATTTT
TRBD1 | TRBJ1-3 | . | TRBV6-5 | CASTGGGNTIYF | TGTGCCAGCACAGGGGGAGGAAACACCATATATTTT
. | TRBJ1-2 | few | TRBV7-2 | CASSLGTTSNYGYTF | TGTGCCAGCAGCTTAGGGACAACTTCTAACTATGGCTACACCTTC
. | TRBJ2-1 | . | TRBV6-5 | CASSSGTPVGEQFF | TGTGCCAGCAGCTCCGGGACTCCTGTTGGTGAGCAGTTCTTC
. | TRBJ1-1 | . | TRBV28 | CAINTPLRGTEAFF | TGTGCCATTAACACACCCCTGAGAGGCACTGAAGCTTTCTTT
TRBD2 | TRBJ2-7 | . | TRBV10-1 | CASSEGLAGRNEQYF | TGCGCCAGCAGTGAAGGACTAGCGGGGCGAAACGAGCAGTACTTC
. | TRBJ1-2 | . | TRBV25-1 | CASSASYGYTF | TGTGCCAGCAGTGCCAGCTATGGCTACACCTTC
TRBD1 | TRBJ1-2 | . | TRBV7-8 | CASSGGQMINYGYTF | TGTGCCAGCAGCGGGGGACAGATGATTAACTATGGCTACACCTTC
TRBD1 | TRBJ1-2 | . | TRBV6-5 | CASSYSDRGGYPGTF | TGTGCCAGCAGTTACAGCGACAGAGGGGGCTATCCGGGGACCTTC
TRBD1 | TRBJ2-1 | . | TRBV24-1 | CATSDPRDRVYNEQFF | TGTGCCACCAGTGACCCGAGGGACAGGGTTTACAATGAGCAGTTCTTC